This TCR beta chain was found in a study of blood T cell repertoires in COVID-19. For the study at large: Sample material is recorded as cDNA or gDNA derived from T cells, B-cell-depleted T cells, or PBMCs.

Sequencing was performed with immunoSEQ multiplex PCR; in TCRdb, only in-frame clones are kept and a portion is missing. The sample holds approximately 90,000 clones, roughly 80% seen once. Germline trimming cut 5 bases from V and 4 bases from J; bases unmatched to any gene: 8. The germline CDR1 and CDR2 sequences are SGHVS and FQNEAQ. This CDR3 has 16 residues. The receptor comes from a man over 45 with acute or convalescent COVID-19. The chain couples TRBV7-8 to TRBJ2-1, with 10 bases fitting TRBD2. The sequencing input was peripheral blood. The CDR3 DNA follows: TGTGCCAGCAGCGTCCTAGCGGGAGTAGGATACAATGAGCAGTTCTTC. Protein sequence: CASSVLAGVGYNEQFF.